The 5 T cell receptor beta chains below were found in one sample sequenced in a study of T cells in Graves' hyperthyroidism and ophthalmopathy. The source material, RNA transcripts, was used to amplify TCR beta CDR3 regions. RT-PCR in the first round (using the HTBI primer set) targeted the TCR CDR3. TCRdb ran MiXCR on the multiplex PCR reads and lists one entry per CDR3 protein. The data show 190,000 or so distinct CDR3 sequences, 18% seen once. Sequencing was done on a sample of blood. These receptor sequences come from a man aged 35-49 years with Graves' hyperthyroidism.

The chain employs TRBV6-1 and TRBJ1-6, with D unresolved. Trimming removed 5 bases at V and 9 bases at J, with 14 bases between. Germline assignment: CDR1 MNHNS and CDR2 SASEGT. The CDR3 is 14 amino acids. This CDR3 is CASSPGLSGSPLHF. The CDR3 nucleotides read TGTGCCAGCAGTCCCGGCCTTTCAGGTTCACCCCTCCACTTT.

The chain combines TRBV19 with TRBJ1-1, with 9 bases fitting TRBD1. This CDR3 contains 17 residues. V dropped 6 bases and J dropped 3; count of bases not matched to a gene: 14. Germline CDR1 LNHDA, CDR2 SQIVND (reference sequence). The CDR3: CASRPPGQGMGYTEAFF. CDR3 coding DNA: TGTGCCAGTAGGCCTCCGGGACAGGGCATGGGGTACACTGAAGCTTTCTTT.

This clonotype has at least ten counts. The rearrangement joins TRBV28 to TRBJ1-1; D possibly corresponds to TRBD1 (6 bases). Trimming removed 4 bases at V and 1 base at J, with 10 bases between. The CDR3 is 14 residues long. Germline V gives CDR1 MDHEN, CDR2 SYDVKM. The CDR3 loop reads CASSSGHQNTEAFF. The CDR3 DNA reads TGTGCCAGCAGTTCGGGACATCAGAACACTGAAGCTTTCTTT.

A few counts support this clonotype. V and J are TRBV6-1 and TRBJ1-6, with TRBD1 matching 7 bases. V trimming: 8 bases; J trimming: 0 bases; junction bases outside the gene matches: 10. Per the germline V gene, CDR1 is MNHNS and CDR2 is SASEGT. The length of the CDR3 is 17 residues. The CDR3 is CASCRDSPSSYNSPLHF. CDR3 coding DNA: TGTGCCAGCTGCCGGGACAGCCCGAGCTCCTATAATTCACCCCTCCACTTT.

This clonotype showed up many times. The J gene is TRBJ2-3, the V gene TRBV28, with 8 bases identical to TRBD2. V shed 5 bases, J shed 6 bases, and the junction held 4 bases outside the gene matches. Germline values: CDR1 MDHEN, CDR2 SYDVKM. The CDR3 sequence is 13 residues long. CDR3 residues: CASSRGGWDTQYF. Written as DNA, the CDR3 is TGTGCCAGCAGTCGCGGGGGGTGGGATACGCAGTATTTT.